These T cell receptor beta chains were read from a single sample in a study of shared clonotypes between healthy human individuals. Profiled with immunoSEQ multiplex PCR; TCRdb holds only in-frame clones, not every one. The repertoire has about 980,000 clones, approximately 76% of them found once; the top ten carry over 1.3%. Material for sequencing was memory CD4+ T cells sorted from blood. All receptors derive from a man aged 18 to 29 in good health. CDR3s include the opening cysteine and the closing phenylalanine or tryptophan. A D gene is named only where the DNA matches it firmly. Where a row states a size, it is once, few, many or the class of an expanded clone; other rows omit it.

J gene	V gene	CDR3 length	D gene	clone size	CDR3 protein	CDR3 DNA
TRBJ1-2	TRBV29-1	8	.	.	CSVEGYTF	TGCAGCGTTGAAGGCTACACCTTC
TRBJ2-2	TRBV6-6	14	.	.	CASSPPVGTGELFF	TGTGCCAGCAGTCCCCCAGTAGGGACCGGGGAGCTGTTTTTT
TRBJ2-1	TRBV27	19	.	.	CASSSEFRGRAGANNEQFF	TGTGCCAGCAGTTCCGAGTTCCGGGGTAGAGCTGGGGCTAACAATGAGCAGTTCTTC
TRBJ2-2	TRBV7-2	15	TRBD1	.	CASSLAPGQLKELFF	TGTGCCAGCAGCTTAGCGCCGGGACAGCTGAAGGAGCTGTTTTTT
TRBJ1-3	TRBV28	16	TRBD1	.	CASSSLLGQGRNTIYF	TGTGCCAGCAGTTCCCTCCTGGGACAGGGAAGGAACACCATATATTTT
TRBJ2-3	TRBV5-1	16	.	.	CASSPDRGGPTDTQYF	TGCGCCAGCAGCCCAGACAGAGGAGGGCCCACAGATACGCAGTATTTT
TRBJ2-7	TRBV28	16	TRBD1	.	CASSLIGTGSPYEQYF	TGTGCCAGCAGTTTAATTGGGACAGGGTCCCCCTACGAGCAGTACTTC
TRBJ2-1	TRBV5-1	15	TRBD2	.	CASSLLGLAYNEQFF	TGCGCCAGCAGCTTACTAGGACTAGCGTACAATGAGCAGTTCTTC
TRBJ2-1	TRBV18	17	TRBD2	.	CASSPKERGGFYNEQFF	TGTGCCAGCTCACCAAAGGAGCGGGGGGGATTCTACAATGAGCAGTTCTTC
TRBJ2-1	TRBV29-1	17	.	many	CSVEVWESLKGNNEQFF	TGCAGCGTTGAAGTATGGGAATCCCTCAAGGGGAACAATGAGCAGTTCTTC
TRBJ1-4	TRBV5-6	14	.	.	CASTRGGRFEKLFF	TGTGCCAGCACCCGTGGGGGCCGATTTGAAAAACTGTTTTTT
TRBJ2-3	TRBV6-6	14	.	.	CASTPGNRVDTQYF	TGTGCCAGCACCCCAGGGAATAGGGTGGATACGCAGTATTTT
TRBJ2-1	TRBV19	18	TRBD2	.	CASSPGLAGGHGYNEQFF	TGTGCCAGTAGTCCGGGACTAGCGGGAGGACACGGGTACAATGAGCAGTTCTTC
TRBJ2-7	TRBV11-2	15	TRBD1	.	CASSTNVGGHGEQYF	TGTGCCAGCAGCACAAACGTAGGGGGCCACGGTGAGCAGTACTTC
TRBJ1-5	TRBV18	14	TRBD1	.	CASSPRGQGQPQHF	TGTGCCAGCTCACCTAGGGGGCAGGGACAGCCCCAGCATTTT
TRBJ2-3	TRBV10-3	15	TRBD2	.	CAIRSSGGYTDTQYF	TGTGCCATCAGGTCTAGCGGGGGGTATACAGATACGCAGTATTTT
TRBJ1-5	TRBV11-2	14	.	.	CASSLGGRGEPQHF	TGTGCCAGCAGCCTCGGGGGTCGAGGGGAGCCCCAGCATTTT
TRBJ1-6	TRBV6-5	14	.	.	CASSRSGFNSPLHF	TGTGCCAGCAGCCGATCGGGTTTTAATTCACCCCTCCACTTT
TRBJ2-5	TRBV30	13	.	.	CAWATEGAGTQYF	TGTGCCTGGGCTACGGAAGGAGCCGGGACCCAGTACTTC
TRBJ1-5	TRBV19	13	TRBD1	.	CATATGVNQPQHF	TGTGCCACTGCGACAGGGGTCAATCAGCCCCAGCATTTT
TRBJ1-2	TRBV28	17	.	.	CASSPAAAALKFYGYTF	TGTGCCAGCAGTCCGGCAGCGGCGGCCCTTAAGTTCTATGGCTACACCTTC
TRBJ2-7	TRBV7-2	12	.	few	CASSGDRGPWYF	TGTGCCAGCAGCGGGGACCGGGGACCCTGGTACTTC
TRBJ1-2	TRBV30	14	TRBD1	once	CAWSTIGQGHGYTF	TGTGCCTGGAGTACCATAGGACAGGGCCATGGCTACACCTTC
TRBJ2-1	TRBV5-4	17	.	.	CASSHGAGALSYNEQFF	TGTGCCAGCAGTCACGGGGCGGGGGCCCTATCCTACAATGAGCAGTTCTTC
TRBJ2-1	TRBV7-9	12	.	.	CASSLNAPEQFF	TGTGCCAGCAGCTTAAATGCCCCTGAGCAGTTCTTC
TRBJ1-1	TRBV7-2	13	.	.	CASSLPPNTEAFF	TGTGCCAGCAGCCTCCCACCGAACACTGAAGCTTTCTTT
TRBJ2-7	TRBV1	15	.	.	CTSTVAGEGGYEQYF	TGCACCAGCACTGTAGCGGGGGAGGGCGGATACGAGCAGTACTTC
TRBJ2-5	TRBV2	13	TRBD1	few	CASMGQGVETQYF	TGTGCCAGCATGGGACAGGGTGTTGAGACCCAGTACTTC
TRBJ2-1	TRBV21-1	14	.	.	CASRRDRGRDEQFF	TGTGCCAGCAGAAGGGACAGGGGTAGGGATGAGCAGTTCTTC
TRBJ2-7	TRBV30	12	.	.	CAWSGGLGVEYF	TGTGCCTGGAGCGGGGGATTAGGAGTGGAGTACTTC
TRBJ2-5	TRBV19	16	TRBD1	.	CASSIAGQGPQETQYF	TGTGCCAGTAGTATAGCGGGACAGGGGCCCCAAGAGACCCAGTACTTC
TRBJ2-1	TRBV5-4	16	TRBD1	.	CASSLGHGTAYNEQFF	TGTGCCAGCAGCTTGGGTCATGGGACAGCTTACAATGAGCAGTTCTTC
TRBJ2-1	TRBV10-3	16	.	.	CAISELKGPRANEQFF	TGTGCCATCAGTGAGCTTAAGGGGCCTAGGGCCAATGAGCAGTTCTTC